The 17 T cell receptor beta chains below come from one sample, sequenced in a study of T cells in Graves' hyperthyroidism and ophthalmopathy. Amplification of TCR beta CDR3 regions was performed using RNA transcripts as template. First-round RT-PCR targeting the TCR CDR3 was performed with the HTBI primer set. Each CDR3 protein gets one entry after TCRdb re-called the multiplex PCR reads with MiXCR. The table includes around 240,000 distinct CDR3 sequences, approximately 16% detected once. Sequenced input: blood. These receptors came from a woman younger than 35 with Graves' ophthalmopathy.

Ten or more counts support this clonotype. In DNA, the CDR3 is TGCAGTGCTGTCTACCGGACAGGGAGGAATGAAAAACTGTTTTTT. Translated: CSAVYRTGRNEKLFF. V is TRBV20-1 and J is TRBJ1-4; 8 bases map to TRBD1. CDR1 is DFQATT and CDR2 is SNEGSKA in the germline V gene (reference sequence). The CDR3 runs 15 residues. J gave up 5 bases and V 5 bases, and 10 bases lay outside the gene matches.

The J gene is TRBJ2-1, the V gene TRBV19, with D perhaps TRBD2 (6 bases). Trimming took 3 bases from V and 0 from J, leaving 9 bases between them. Germline CDR1 is LNHDA and CDR2 is SQIVND (reference sequence). The CDR3 is 15 residues long. The CDR3 DNA follows: TGTGCCAGTAGTATGCTAGCGAGCTCCTACAATGAGCAGTTCTTC. Amino acid sequence: CASSMLASSYNEQFF.

In its sample, this clonotype was seen many times. This chain joins TRBV29-1 and TRBJ1-1, with D possibly being TRBD1 (5 bases). Trimming pared 3 bases from V and 8 bases from J, leaving 13 bases between. This CDR3 spans 12 amino acids. Germline-derived CDR1 and CDR2 are SQVTM and ANQGSEA. The CDR3 nucleotides read TGCAGCGTTGATTCCGGGGCGCCGGAAGCTTTCTTT. Protein sequence: CSVDSGAPEAFF.

With regard to this clonotype: Germline is not matched at one junction end, which may reflect a read error. V and J are TRBV3-1 and TRBJ2-5; TRBD1 matches 7 bases. The CDR3 totals 15 residues. The germline V gene encodes CDR1 LGHDT and CDR2 YNNKEL (reference sequence). The CDR3, as DNA: TGTGCCGGCAGCCAAATAGGGACAGCCCAAGAGACCCAGTACTTC. Translated, it gives CAGSQIGTAQETQYF.

This clonotype was seen ten or more times. The chain combines TRBV28 with TRBJ1-5, with no clear D. CDR1 and CDR2 from the germline V gene are MDHEN and SYDVKM. V lost 6 bases to trimming and J lost 0 bases, with 6 bases between them. This CDR3 has 13 residues. CDR3 region: CASRPISNQPQHF. CDR3 bases: TGTGCCAGCAGGCCGATTAGCAATCAGCCCCAGCATTTT.

This clonotype was counted at least ten times. The chain links TRBV30 to TRBJ2-7, with a possible D match to TRBD2 (5 bases). Germline CDR1 reads GTSNPN; CDR2 reads SVGIG (reference sequence). The CDR3 loop spans 14 amino acids. Trimming took 1 base from V and 3 from J, leaving 13 bases between them. CDR3 protein: CAWSEAAEYYEQYF. CDR3 DNA: TGTGCCTGGAGTGAAGCGGCAGAATACTACGAGCAGTACTTC. Looking up the rest from reference TRBV30 and TRBJ2-7 gives the full variable domain: SQTIHQWPATLVQPVGSPLSLECTVEGTSNPNLYWYRQAAGRGLQLLFYSVGIGQISSEVPQNLSASRPQDRQFILSSKKLLLSDSGFYLCAWSEAAEYYEQYFGPGTRLTVT.

This clonotype was counted at least ten times. The V call is TRBV28, the J call TRBJ2-3; tentatively, D is TRBD1 (6 bases). V lost 1 base to trimming and J lost 0 bases, with 11 bases between them. The germline CDR1 and CDR2 sequences are MDHEN and SYDVKM. The CDR3 loop spans 16 amino acids. The CDR3 here is CASSLFGQGSTDTQYF. The CDR3 nucleotides read TGTGCCAGCAGTTTATTTGGGCAGGGGAGCACAGATACGCAGTATTTT.

In regard to this clonotype: Given a much more abundant clone one base away, this may be a read error. Here the CDR3 DNA reads TGCAGTGCTAGAGGGGGGGCCCAAGATGAGCAGTTCTTC. Its protein is CSARGGAQDEQFF. The chain links TRBV20-1 to TRBJ2-1, with D perhaps given as TRBD1 or TRBD2 (6 bases each). Germline V lookup: CDR1 DFQATT, CDR2 SNEGSKA (reference sequence). V was shortened by 1 base and J by 8 bases, with 12 bases between the two germline ends. This CDR3 has 13 amino acids.

This clonotype came up many times. The J gene is TRBJ1-2, the V gene TRBV27, with D possibly matching TRBD1 (5 bases). Germline lookup yields CDR1 MNHEY and CDR2 SMNVEV (reference sequence). V was shortened by 4 bases and J by 3 bases, with 15 bases between the two germline ends. The CDR3 covers 15 residues. The DNA of the CDR3 is TGTGCCAGCAGTTCCAATGGGGCAGTACACTATGGCTACACCTTC. It yields the protein CASSSNGAVHYGYTF.

In this sample, this clonotype turned up many times. The chain joins TRBV5-4 to TRBJ1-1, with TRBD1 identical over 8 bases. Trimming removed 2 bases from V and 4 bases from J; junction bases left unmatched: 4. The CDR3 sequence is 14 residues long. Germline V gene data show CDR1 as SGHNT and CDR2 as YYREEE (reference sequence). The CDR3 nucleotides are TGTGCCAGCAGCTTCGGGGGGACAGGCACTGAAGCTTTCTTT. Translating gives CASSFGGTGTEAFF.

The table lists this clonotype with a few counts. The chain links TRBV19 to TRBJ1-2; perhaps TRBD1 as D (6 bases). Germline V CDR1 and CDR2: LNHDA, SQIVND (reference sequence). The CDR3 totals 16 residues. V was clipped by 3 bases and J by 2 bases, with 16 bases between them. CDR3 protein: CASSIPGAQRNYGYTF. The CDR3 nucleotides read TGTGCCAGTAGTATTCCGGGGGCCCAGCGGAACTATGGCTACACCTTC.

The J gene is TRBJ1-4, the V gene TRBV7-8, with a tentative D call TRBD1 (5 bases). Germline loops: CDR1 SGHVS, CDR2 FQNEAQ. Trimming shortened V by 4 bases and J by 1 base, and 10 bases separated the two germline ends. CDR3 length equals 15 residues. In DNA, the CDR3 is TGTGCCAGCAGCTCGGGGGTGCAAACTAATGAAAAACTGTTTTTT. This gives the protein CASSSGVQTNEKLFF.

V is TRBV3-1 and J is TRBJ1-6; D remains unclear. Trimming took off 1 base at V and 9 bases at J, with 10 bases between the two ends. Looked up from germline, CDR1 is LGHDT and CDR2 is YNNKEL (reference sequence). This CDR3 is built from 14 residues. CDR3 nucleotides: TGTGCCAGCAGCCAAGCTGGGTTTGGTTCACCCCTCCACTTT. Protein product: CASSQAGFGSPLHF.

At least ten counts were recorded for this clonotype. The chain joins TRBV27 to TRBJ2-7, with 9 bases matching TRBD2. Germline V lookup: CDR1 MNHEY, CDR2 SMNVEV (reference sequence). V lost 2 bases to trimming and J lost 3 bases; unmatched junction nucleotides: 5. This CDR3 is built from 15 residues. CDR3 amino acids: CASSLIGAGGYEQYF. Here the CDR3 DNA reads TGTGCCAGCAGTTTAATTGGAGCGGGGGGCTACGAGCAGTACTTC.

This clonotype was observed many times. The V and J genes are TRBV2 and TRBJ2-7, with 7 bases fitting TRBD1. Germline-derived CDR1 and CDR2 are SNHLY and FYNNEI. The CDR3 has 15 amino acids. Trimming removed 6 bases from V and 3 bases from J; junction bases left unmatched: 11. CDR3 bases: TGTGCCAGCAGGATAGGGGGCGAATCCTACTACGAGCAGTACTTC. Residues: CASRIGGESYYEQYF. The full variable domain, with the rest looked up from reference TRBV2 and TRBJ2-7, is EPEVTQTPSHQVTQMGQEVILRCVPISNHLYFYWYRQILGQKVEFLVSFYNNEISEKSEIFDDQFSVERPDGSNFTLKIRSTKLEDSAMYFCASRIGGESYYEQYFGPGTRLTVT.

This clonotype occurred many times. The V and J genes are TRBV11-2 and TRBJ1-4, with a weak D call TRBD1 (5 bases). The germline V gene encodes CDR1 SGHAT and CDR2 FQNNGV. Trimming shortened V by 4 bases and J by 10 bases, and 13 bases separated the two germline ends. The CDR3 consists of 13 residues. This CDR3 is CASSWVQGRKLFF. In nucleotides, the CDR3 is TGTGCCAGCAGCTGGGTGCAGGGACGAAAACTGTTTTTT.

This clonotype was picked up many times. This rearrangement joins TRBV11-2 to TRBJ1-4, with D tentatively TRBD1 (5 bases). The CDR3 covers 15 residues. Trimming pared 6 bases from V and 3 bases from J, leaving 14 bases between. Germline values: CDR1 SGHAT, CDR2 FQNNGV. CDR3: CASRPLGGSNEKLFF. CDR3 in DNA: TGTGCCAGCAGGCCCCTCGGGGGTTCTAATGAAAAACTGTTTTTT.